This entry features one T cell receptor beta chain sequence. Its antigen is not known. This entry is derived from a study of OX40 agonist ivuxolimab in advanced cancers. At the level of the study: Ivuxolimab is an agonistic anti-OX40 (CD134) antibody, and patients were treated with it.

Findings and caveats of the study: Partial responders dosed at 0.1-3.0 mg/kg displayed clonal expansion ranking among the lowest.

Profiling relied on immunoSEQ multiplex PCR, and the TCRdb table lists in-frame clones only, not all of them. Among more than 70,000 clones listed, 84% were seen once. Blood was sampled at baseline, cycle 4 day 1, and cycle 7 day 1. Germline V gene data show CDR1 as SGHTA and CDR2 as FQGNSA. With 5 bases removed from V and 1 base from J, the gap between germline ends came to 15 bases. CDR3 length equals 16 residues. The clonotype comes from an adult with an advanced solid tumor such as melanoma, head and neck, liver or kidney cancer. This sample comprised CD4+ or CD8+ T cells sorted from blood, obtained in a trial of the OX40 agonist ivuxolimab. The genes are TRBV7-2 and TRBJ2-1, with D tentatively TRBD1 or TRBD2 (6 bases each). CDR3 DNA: TGTGCCAGCAGCCTTCGGGGGCGCGGTTCCTACAATGAGCAGTTCTTC. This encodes CASSLRGRGSYNEQFF.